Listed here are 17 T cell receptor beta chains from one sample, sequenced in a study of shared clonotypes between healthy human individuals. Profiled with immunoSEQ multiplex PCR; TCRdb holds only in-frame clones, not every one. The sample lists hundreds of thousands of clones; around 96% were seen once. The source material was memory CD8+ T cells sorted from blood. The subset: CD45RO+ cells pooled with CCR7-negative TemRA cells. The source is a man aged 25-40 years in good health.

This chain links TRBV4-1 with TRBJ1-5; D is undetermined. The CDR3 contains 14 residues. CDR1 is MGHRA, CDR2 YSYEKL, per germline. V lost 1 base and J lost 3, with 7 bases in between. The CDR3 region has the DNA TGCGCCAGCAGCCAAGGCCGGTACAATCAGCCCCAGCATTTT. This codes for CASSQGRYNQPQHF.

The gene calls are TRBV5-4 and TRBJ2-3; 9 nucleotides agree with TRBD2. The CDR3 covers 16 residues. The J segment lost 6 bases and the V segment lost 4 bases, leaving 12 bases of the junction unmatched. Germline CDR1 reads SGHNT; CDR2 reads YYREEE (reference sequence). This CDR3 reads CASSIFGLAPGDTQYF. CDR3 DNA: TGTGCCAGCAGCATTTTCGGACTAGCGCCGGGCGATACGCAGTATTTT.

The rearrangement joins TRBV28 to TRBJ1-5; a weak D match, TRBD1 (6 bases). The CDR3 is 14 residues long. Looked up from germline, CDR1 is MDHEN and CDR2 is SYDVKM. V lost 7 bases and J 3 bases, leaving 13 bases between the germline ends. CDR3 region: CASKHRAVNQPQHF. CDR3 DNA sequence: TGTGCCAGCAAACACAGGGCTGTCAATCAGCCCCAGCATTTT.

The DNA of the CDR3 is TGCGCCAGCAGCGCCACCGCTAGCGCGAAAGCCGTGGGTGAGCAGTTCTTC. Amino acid sequence: CASSATASAKAVGEQFF. The chain employs TRBV5-1 and TRBJ2-1; a weak D match, TRBD2 (6 bases). Trimming pared 4 bases from V and 9 bases from J, leaving 26 bases between. Germline CDR1 SGHRS, CDR2 YFSETQ. The CDR3 extends over 17 amino acids.

The J gene is TRBJ1-5, the V gene TRBV7-2; no definite D call. The CDR3 is 12 amino acids. Germline V CDR1 and CDR2: SGHTA, FQGNSA. V shed 5 bases and J shed 3 bases, with 5 bases lying between them. The CDR3 sequence: CASSLDNQPQHF. CDR3 DNA: TGTGCCAGCAGCCTGGACAATCAGCCCCAGCATTTT.

The rearrangement links TRBV14 to TRBJ2-5, with 10 nucleotides matching TRBD2. V was pared by 3 bases and J by 4 bases, with 8 bases of the junction left unmatched. Germline CDR1 reads SGHDN; CDR2 reads FVKESK. The CDR3 has 16 amino acids. CDR3 protein: CASSQSYSGRTETQYF. CDR3 DNA: TGTGCCAGCAGCCAGTCCTATAGCGGGAGGACAGAGACCCAGTACTTC.

This clone appeared a single time. One end of the junction fails to match germline, which may point to a read error. This chain uses TRBV7-7 with TRBJ2-1; the match to TRBD2 covers 13 bases. The CDR3 loop spans 13 amino acids. From germline, CDR1 is SSHAT and CDR2 FNYEAQ (reference sequence). The CDR3 DNA is TGTGCTAGCAGTCACGGGACTAGCGGGGCTCAGTTCTTC. Protein: CASSHGTSGAQFF. The entire variable domain, with the rest obtained from reference TRBV7-7 and TRBJ2-1, is as follows: GAGVSQSPRYKVTKRGQDVTLRCDPISSHATLYWYQQALGQGPEFLTYFNYEAQPDKSGLPSDRFSAERPEGSISTLTIQRTEQRDSAMYRCASSHGTSGAQFFGPGTRLTVL.

The rearrangement links TRBV7-2 to TRBJ2-1; D may be TRBD2 (6 bases). Germline values: CDR1 SGHTA, CDR2 FQGNSA. The ends were cut back, 5 bases at V and 4 bases at J, with 15 bases in the middle. This CDR3 region has 15 residues. The CDR3 loop is CASSRPGLIYNEQFF. CDR3 nucleotides: TGTGCCAGCAGCCGACCAGGACTAATATACAATGAGCAGTTCTTC.

The V gene is TRBV28, the J gene TRBJ2-7; TRBD2 aligns across 9 bases. The CDR3 runs 16 residues. The V gene's germline CDR1 is MDHEN and CDR2 SYDVKM. Trimming removed 8 bases from V and 6 bases from J; junction bases left unmatched: 17. CDR3 region: CASLGRASGMSGEQYF. The CDR3 DNA reads TGTGCCAGCCTCGGAAGGGCTAGCGGGATGAGTGGCGAGCAGTACTTC.

This clone was found once. The CDR3 loop is CASSRRDRESYTF. As DNA, the CDR3 is TGTGCCAGCAGCCGCCGGGACAGGGAAAGCTACACCTTC. The rearrangement joins TRBV7-9 to TRBJ1-2; 9 positions agree with TRBD1. Looked up from germline, CDR1 is SEHNR and CDR2 is FQNEAQ (reference sequence). The CDR3 extends over 13 amino acids. V gave up 5 bases and J gave up 9 bases; unmatched junction bases: 7. The full variable domain, in which reference TRBV7-9 and TRBJ1-2 provide the parts outside the CDR3, is DTGVSQNPRHKITKRGQNVTFRCDPISEHNRLYWYRQTLGQGPEFLTYFQNEAQLEKSRLLSDRFSAERPKGSFSTLEIQRTEQGDSAMYLCASSRRDRESYTFGSGTRLTVV.

This chain uses TRBV6-1 with TRBJ2-1, with D possibly being TRBD2 (6 bases). Trimming stripped 8 bases from V and 2 bases from J, with 13 bases between. Germline loops: CDR1 MNHNS, CDR2 SASEGT. The CDR3 has 14 amino acids. For the CDR3, the DNA is TGTGCCAGCTTTACTAGCCTTACCTACAATGAGCAGTTCTTC. It translates to CASFTSLTYNEQFF.

A single count supports this clone. The chain employs TRBV28 and TRBJ2-2; D uncertain. Trimming removed 3 bases from V and 6 bases from J, with 17 bases in between. This CDR3 has 16 amino acids. CDR1 is MDHEN and CDR2 is SYDVKM in the germline V gene. This chain's CDR3 is CASSFRKGRSAGELFF. The CDR3 DNA reads as TGTGCCAGCAGTTTCCGAAAAGGACGGAGCGCCGGGGAGCTGTTTTTT. The whole variable domain, remainder taken from reference TRBV28 and TRBJ2-2, is DVKVTQSSRYLVKRTGEKVFLECVQDMDHENMFWYRQDPGLGLRLIYFSYDVKMKEKGDIPEGYSVSREKKERFSLILESASTNQTSMYLCASSFRKGRSAGELFFGEGSRLTVL.

This chain links TRBV30 with TRBJ1-3; D is undetermined. Germline lookup yields CDR1 GTSNPN and CDR2 SVGIG (reference sequence). The CDR3 extends over 16 amino acids. V gave up 3 bases and J gave up 0 bases, with 15 bases separating them. The CDR3 DNA sequence: TGTGCCTGGAGCTGGGGAAACCGCCACTCTGGAAACACCATATATTTT. Protein sequence: CAWSWGNRHSGNTIYF.

CDR3 region: CASSSGQAPYEQYF. CDR3 nucleotides: TGTGCCAGCAGTTCGGGACAGGCCCCCTACGAGCAGTACTTC. The chain joins TRBV27 to TRBJ2-7; 8 nucleotides agree with TRBD1. The CDR3 runs 14 residues. V was clipped by 4 bases and J by 2 bases; unmatched bases: 4. Germline CDR1 MNHEY, CDR2 SMNVEV (reference sequence).

This chain connects TRBV28 to TRBJ2-7; D is possibly TRBD2 (7 bases). Germline V lookup: CDR1 MDHEN, CDR2 SYDVKM. V was cut by 8 bases and J by 6 bases, with 14 bases left in between. The CDR3 extends over 12 amino acids. The CDR3 coding sequence is TGTGCCAGCGGGGGGGCGCCGGGCGAGCAGTACTTC. Translated: CASGGAPGEQYF.

The rearrangement uses TRBV19 and TRBJ2-3; 10 bases agree with TRBD2. The V and J ends lost 3 bases and 7 bases, in that order; junction bases with no gene match: 10. Per the germline V gene, CDR1 is LNHDA and CDR2 is SQIVND (reference sequence). The CDR3 spans 16 residues. This CDR3 reads CASSIQEAGGFYTQYF. For the CDR3, the DNA is TGTGCCAGTAGTATCCAAGAAGCGGGAGGGTTCTATACGCAGTATTTT.

The CDR3 DNA reads as TGTGCCAGCGGGAACCGATTCTATGGCTACACCTTC. As protein: CASGNRFYGYTF. The genes are TRBV7-9 and TRBJ1-2, with unresolved D. The CDR3 is 12 amino acids. V lost 8 bases and J 4 bases, leaving 11 bases between the germline ends. Germline CDR1 and CDR2: SEHNR and FQNEAQ (reference sequence).